Each of the 30 T cell receptor beta chains below was sequenced from the same sample in a study of T-cell memory formation after mild COVID-19. One entry per CDR3 protein, called by TCRdb with MiXCR from the 5' RACE reads. The table records fewer than 450,000 distinct CDR3 sequences, 20% to 25% of them present only once. The material sequenced was PBMCs or a T cell subset sorted from them (not recorded which). These receptors all stem from an adult woman who had mild COVID-19 (a few samples of this study predate the infection). Cell type and time point are not known.

This clonotype has a count of ten or more. The genes are TRBV7-8 and TRBJ2-7, with D possibly being TRBD1 (6 bases). CDR3 length equals 13 residues. The germline CDR1 and CDR2 sequences are SGHVS and FQNEAQ. The V end was cut by 5 bases, the J end by 0 bases, with 8 bases between. The CDR3 sequence is CASSPDSSYEQYF. DNA of the CDR3: TGTGCCAGCAGCCCGGACAGCTCCTACGAGCAGTACTTC.

The chain combines TRBV4-1 with TRBJ2-3; 7 positions agree with TRBD1. V lost 7 bases to trimming and J lost 3 bases; unmatched junction nucleotides: 13. CDR1 is MGHRA and CDR2 is YSYEKL in the germline V gene. The CDR3 loop spans 16 amino acids. CDR3 sequence reads: CASTPPSGRGTDTQYF. CDR3 nucleotides: TGCGCCAGCACACCCCCTTCCGGCAGGGGGACAGATACGCAGTATTTT.

Only a few counts were recorded for this clonotype. V usage is TRBV7-9 and J usage is TRBJ2-5; D not certain. This CDR3 has 12 amino acids. With 1 base removed from V and 5 bases from J, the gap between germline ends came to 5 bases. Germline CDR1 is SEHNR and CDR2 is FQNEAQ (reference sequence). The CDR3 sequence is CASSLGWETQYF. The DNA for the CDR3 is TGTGCCAGCAGCTTAGGGTGGGAGACCCAGTACTTC.

This clonotype has only a few counts. The chain uses TRBV20-1 and TRBJ2-3; D may be TRBD1 (5 bases). Germline-derived CDR1 and CDR2 are DFQATT and SNEGSKA (reference sequence). V was trimmed by 3 bases and J by 1 base, leaving 11 bases between them. This CDR3 has 14 residues. CDR3 region: CSASGARGTDTQYF. CDR3 DNA sequence: TGCAGTGCTAGTGGGGCCCGGGGCACAGATACGCAGTATTTT.

The chain carries TRBV7-9 and TRBJ2-7; 7 bases fit TRBD2. Trimming at V came to 6 bases and at J to 6 bases, leaving 8 bases not matched to a gene. Germline CDR1 reads SEHNR; CDR2 reads FQNEAQ (reference sequence). This CDR3 has 13 amino acids. CDR3 coding DNA: TGTGCCAGCAGACCCGGGGAGGGCCGCGAGCAGTACTTC. This sequence encodes CASRPGEGREQYF. The variable domain in full, completed from reference TRBV7-9 and TRBJ2-7, reads DTGVSQNPRHKITKRGQNVTFRCDPISEHNRLYWYRQTLGQGPEFLTYFQNEAQLEKSRLLSDRFSAERPKGSFSTLEIQRTEQGDSAMYLCASRPGEGREQYFGPGTRLTVT.

Only a few counts were recorded for this clonotype. CDR3 loop: CASSYRGSQPQHF. The CDR3 DNA reads as TGTGCCAGCAGCTACAGGGGTTCCCAGCCCCAGCATTTT. The rearrangement links TRBV7-9 to TRBJ1-5; 7 nucleotides agree with TRBD1. This CDR3 comprises 13 residues. CDR1 SEHNR and CDR2 FQNEAQ come from the germline V gene (reference sequence). Unmatched junction bases numbered 4, after V lost 4 bases and J lost 7 bases.

The CDR3 is CASRLAGTGGHEQYF. Written as DNA, the CDR3 is TGTGCCAGCAGACTCGCCGGGACAGGGGGCCACGAGCAGTACTTC. The V and J genes are TRBV2 and TRBJ2-7, with 12 bases fitting TRBD1. This CDR3 region has 15 residues. Unmatched junction bases numbered 8, after V lost 6 bases and J lost 5 bases. Germline CDR1 reads SNHLY; CDR2 reads FYNNEI.

The V gene is TRBV5-1, the J gene TRBJ2-3; D is ambiguous. The CDR3 totals 15 residues. The V end was cut by 0 bases, the J end by 0 bases, with 8 bases between. Germline V CDR1 and CDR2: SGHRS, YFSETQ. The CDR3 here is CASSLEGSSTDTQYF. CDR3 coding DNA: TGCGCCAGCAGCTTGGAAGGCAGTAGCACAGATACGCAGTATTTT.

In its sample, this clonotype was seen a few times. The rearrangement joins TRBV6-5 to TRBJ2-2; 7 positions match TRBD1. Trimming at V came to 6 bases and at J to 3 bases, leaving 13 bases not matched to a gene. The germline V gene has CDR1 MNHEY and CDR2 SVGAGI. The CDR3 is made up of 17 amino acids. The CDR3 reads CASSPRSRGRDTGELFF. DNA of the CDR3: TGTGCCAGCAGCCCCCGGAGTAGGGGGCGGGACACCGGGGAGCTGTTTTTT.

This clonotype turned up a few times. The chain employs TRBV27 and TRBJ2-2; maybe TRBD2 (5 bases). The CDR3 has 11 amino acids. Trimming shortened V by 8 bases and J by 7 bases, and 8 bases separated the two germline ends. The germline gives CDR1 MNHEY, CDR2 SMNVEV (reference sequence). For the CDR3, the DNA is TGTGCCAGCTTAGCGAGCGGGGAGCTGTTTTTT. This gives the protein CASLASGELFF.

The chain carries TRBV7-2 and TRBJ2-1; D uncertain. Trimming removed 8 bases at V and 1 base at J, with 15 bases between. The CDR3 has 15 amino acids. From germline, CDR1 is SGHTA and CDR2 FQGNSA. The CDR3 loop is CASPRSSVSYNEQFF. The CDR3 DNA is TGTGCCAGCCCCCGTTCTAGTGTATCCTACAATGAGCAGTTCTTC.

V and J are TRBV7-9 and TRBJ1-1; no clear D. V was shortened by 7 bases and J by 1 base, with 19 bases between the two germline ends. Per the germline V gene, CDR1 is SEHNR and CDR2 is FQNEAQ (reference sequence). The CDR3 length is 16 residues. The CDR3 protein is CASTDWSVSRNTEAFF. The CDR3 bases are TGTGCCAGCACCGATTGGTCCGTGTCCAGGAACACTGAAGCTTTCTTT.

The rearrangement joins TRBV6-2 or TRBV6-3 to TRBJ1-5; D uncertain. Trimming removed 0 bases from V and 6 bases from J, with 6 bases in between. CDR1 is MNHEY, CDR2 SVGEGT, per germline. The CDR3 contains 13 residues. The CDR3 protein is CASSYSRGQPQHF. The CDR3 nucleotides read TGTGCCAGCAGTTACTCGCGGGGTCAGCCCCAGCATTTT.

V usage is TRBV7-9 and J usage is TRBJ2-3, with 10 bases lining up with TRBD2. The J segment lost 5 bases and the V segment lost 3 bases, leaving 5 bases of the junction unmatched. The CDR3 is made up of 15 amino acids. Germline CDR1 is SEHNR and CDR2 is FQNEAQ (reference sequence). This chain's CDR3 is CASSLLAGAGDTQYF. CDR3 sequence (DNA): TGTGCCAGCAGCTTGCTAGCGGGGGCGGGAGATACGCAGTATTTT.

This clonotype was seen a few times. The chain carries TRBV2 and TRBJ2-7; D is unclear. The CDR3 is 15 residues long. The germline gives CDR1 SNHLY, CDR2 FYNNEI. The V gene lost 3 bases and the J gene lost 0 bases, with 12 bases spanning the gap. The CDR3 DNA is TGTGCCAGCAGTGAGGAGAGTTTGGTCTCCTACGAGCAGTACTTC. The encoded protein is CASSEESLVSYEQYF.

The chain couples TRBV4-3 to TRBJ2-7; 12 positions match TRBD2. This CDR3 spans 16 amino acids. In germline, CDR1 is LGHNA, CDR2 YSLEER. With 1 base clipped from V and 3 bases from J, the junction kept 4 bases outside the gene matches. CDR3 residues: CASSQVGTSGLYEQYF. CDR3 DNA: TGCGCCAGCAGCCAAGTAGGGACTAGCGGGCTCTACGAGCAGTACTTC.

The CDR3 bases are TGTGCCACCAGTGATTTGCGACAAGGAGGCGGGGAGCTGTTTTTT. As protein: CATSDLRQGGGELFF. This chain joins TRBV24-1 and TRBJ2-2; TRBD2 is a possible D gene (5 bases). Trimming shortened V by 0 bases and J by 7 bases, and 11 bases separated the two germline ends. Germline V lookup: CDR1 KGHDR, CDR2 SFDVKD. This CDR3 has 15 residues.

In its sample, this clonotype was seen a few times. DNA for the CDR3: TGTGCCAGCAGACACTCAGGGGGGAGCTACGAGCAGTACTTC. This translates into CASRHSGGSYEQYF. The gene calls are TRBV12-3 or TRBV12-4 and TRBJ2-7, with a tentative D call TRBD1 (7 bases). V lost 6 bases and J 3 bases, leaving 15 bases between the germline ends. The CDR3 is 14 amino acids.

This chain links TRBV7-3 with TRBJ1-4; D remains unclear. This CDR3 is built from 16 residues. The V gene lost 5 bases and the J gene lost 6 bases, with 19 bases spanning the gap. The germline V gene has CDR1 SGHTA and CDR2 FQGTGA. The CDR3 bases are TGTGCCAGCAGCCCCCTCTTGTCGATGCGGGATGAAAAACTGTTTTTT. It encodes CASSPLLSMRDEKLFF.

The J gene is TRBJ2-1, the V gene TRBV6-2 or TRBV6-3, with TRBD2 matching over 8 bases. V lost 5 bases, J lost 9 bases, and 12 bases stayed unmatched. The germline V gene encodes CDR1 MNHEY and CDR2 SVGEGT. This CDR3 has 15 residues. CDR3 protein: CASSQERGQFGEQFF. DNA of the CDR3: TGTGCCAGCAGTCAGGAGCGGGGGCAGTTCGGTGAGCAGTTCTTC.

The chain recombines TRBV6-1 with TRBJ1-2; no clear D. The length of the CDR3 is 15 residues. Germline V gene lookup returns CDR1 MNHNS and CDR2 SASEGT. The germline V and J ends were trimmed by 4 bases and 4 bases, with 16 bases remaining between them. CDR3 region: CASSGPGQETYGYTF. In nucleotides, the CDR3 is TGTGCCAGCAGTGGCCCCGGCCAGGAAACCTATGGCTACACCTTC.

This clonotype came up a few times. The chain has TRBV3-1 and TRBJ1-5; the match to TRBD1 covers 11 bases. Trimming at V came to 3 bases and at J to 7 bases, leaving 2 bases not matched to a gene. The germline V gene has CDR1 LGHDT and CDR2 YNNKEL (reference sequence). The CDR3 is 14 residues long. The CDR3 nucleotides are TGTGCCAGCAGCCACAGGACAGGGGGCCAGCCCCAGCATTTT. It translates to CASSHRTGGQPQHF.

This clonotype has just a few counts. V and J are TRBV9 and TRBJ2-2; weak D call: TRBD1 (6 bases). Germline loops: CDR1 SGDLS, CDR2 YYNGEE. Trimming shortened V by 6 bases and J by 1 base, and 16 bases separated the two germline ends. The CDR3 contains 16 residues. The CDR3 DNA reads as TGTGCCAGCAAAGGTACAGGGTTGGGGAACACCGGGGAGCTGTTTTTT. Its protein product is CASKGTGLGNTGELFF.

The count of this clonotype is one. V and J are TRBV20-1 and TRBJ2-7; 9 bases map to TRBD1. Germline CDR1 DFQATT, CDR2 SNEGSKA (reference sequence). The CDR3 extends over 15 amino acids. Trimming removed 0 bases from V and 3 bases from J; junction bases left unmatched: 6. CDR3: CSARDSRQGVYEQYF. The CDR3 DNA reads TGCAGTGCTAGAGATTCCAGACAGGGGGTCTACGAGCAGTACTTC.

This clonotype has a count of ten or more. This rearrangement joins TRBV24-1 to TRBJ2-2; D is undetermined. The CDR3 contains 13 residues. Germline CDR1 and CDR2: KGHDR and SFDVKD. The V gene lost 9 bases and the J gene lost 1 base, with 8 bases spanning the gap. The CDR3 is CATGQLNTGELFF. CDR3 DNA sequence: TGTGCCACCGGGCAGCTGAACACCGGGGAGCTGTTTTTT.

This clonotype was seen a single time. The chain has TRBV5-1 and TRBJ2-1; 11 bases align to TRBD2. Unmatched junction bases numbered 3, after V lost 0 bases and J lost 7 bases. The CDR3 is made up of 15 amino acids. From germline, CDR1 is SGHRS and CDR2 YFSETQ. The CDR3 is CASSLDGTSGNEQFF. CDR3 bases: TGCGCCAGCAGCTTGGACGGGACTAGCGGAAATGAGCAGTTCTTC.

This chain joins TRBV28 and TRBJ1-2; unclear D gene. Germline-derived CDR1 and CDR2 are MDHEN and SYDVKM. V gave up 6 bases and J gave up 0 bases, with 8 bases separating them. The CDR3 contains 13 residues. The CDR3 loop is CASRTSANYGYTF. CDR3 DNA: TGTGCCAGCAGGACCAGCGCTAACTATGGCTACACCTTC.

V is TRBV25-1 and J is TRBJ1-4; D not resolved. Trimming stripped 6 bases from V and 5 bases from J, with 4 bases between. The CDR3 contains 11 residues. The germline gives CDR1 MGHDK, CDR2 SYGVNS. CDR3 nucleotide sequence: TGTGCCAGCAGCGTAAATGAAAAACTGTTTTTT. Amino acid sequence: CASSVNEKLFF.

V usage is TRBV6-5 and J usage is TRBJ2-5; D may be TRBD1 (5 bases). Germline CDR1 and CDR2: MNHEY and SVGAGI. This CDR3 region has 13 residues. Trimming took off 6 bases at V and 7 bases at J, with 15 bases between the two ends. DNA for the CDR3: TGTGCCAGCAGGCCAGGGCAGGTGGGGACCCAGTACTTC. Its protein product is CASRPGQVGTQYF.

The V gene is TRBV7-2, the J gene TRBJ1-6; D gene unclear. CDR1 SGHTA and CDR2 FQGNSA come from the germline V gene. The CDR3 contains 13 residues. Trimming removed 2 bases from V and 5 bases from J, with 4 bases in between. CDR3 residues: CASSLNHNSPLHF. CDR3 DNA: TGTGCCAGCAGCTTAAATCATAATTCACCCCTCCACTTT.